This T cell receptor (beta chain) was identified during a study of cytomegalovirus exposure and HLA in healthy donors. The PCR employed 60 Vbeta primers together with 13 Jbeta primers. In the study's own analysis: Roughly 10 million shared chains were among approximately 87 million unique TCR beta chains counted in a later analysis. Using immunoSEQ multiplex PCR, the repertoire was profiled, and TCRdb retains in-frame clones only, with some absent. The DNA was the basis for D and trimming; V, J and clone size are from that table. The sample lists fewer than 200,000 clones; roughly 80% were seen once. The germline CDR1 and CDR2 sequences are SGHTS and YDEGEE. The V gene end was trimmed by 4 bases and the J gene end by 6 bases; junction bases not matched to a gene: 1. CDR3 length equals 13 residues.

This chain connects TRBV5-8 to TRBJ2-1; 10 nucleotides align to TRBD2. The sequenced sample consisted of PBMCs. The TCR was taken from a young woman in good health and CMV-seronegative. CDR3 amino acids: CASSRTSGNEQFF. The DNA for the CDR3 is TGTGCCAGCAGCCGGACTAGCGGCAATGAGCAGTTCTTC. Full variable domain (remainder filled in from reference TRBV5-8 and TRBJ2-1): EAGVTQSPTHLIKTRGQQATLRCSPISGHTSVYWYQQALGLGLQFLLWYDEGEERNRGNFPPRFSGRQFPNYSSELNVNALELEDSALYLCASSRTSGNEQFFGPGTRLTVL.